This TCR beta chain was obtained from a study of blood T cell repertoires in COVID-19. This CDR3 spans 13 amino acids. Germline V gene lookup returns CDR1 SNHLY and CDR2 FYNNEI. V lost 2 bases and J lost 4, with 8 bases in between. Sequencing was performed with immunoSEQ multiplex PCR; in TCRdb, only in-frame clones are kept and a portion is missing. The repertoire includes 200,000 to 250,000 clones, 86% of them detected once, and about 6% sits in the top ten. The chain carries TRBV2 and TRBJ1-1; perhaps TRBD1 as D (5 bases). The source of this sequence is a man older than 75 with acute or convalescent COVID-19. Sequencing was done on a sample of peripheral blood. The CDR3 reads CASSERDSTEAFF. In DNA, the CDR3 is TGTGCCAGCAGTGAACGCGACAGCACTGAAGCTTTCTTT.